This TCR beta chain came from a study of memory CD4+ T cells and cytomegalovirus serostatus. Generated by immunoSEQ multiplex PCR, the TCRdb table keeps only in-frame clones and is missing some. The sample yields approximately 41,000 clones, 76% seen once. The sort gate was single viable CD3+CD4+CD8-CD45RO+ cells for memory CD4+ T cells. After thawing, CD4+ T cells were positively selected. The germline V gene has CDR1 ENHRY and CDR2 SYGVKD. The CDR3 has 16 residues. Between the trimmed V and J ends, which lost 0 bases and 7 bases, there was a span of 16 bases. The TCR comes from an adult in good health and CMV-seronegative. Sequenced material: memory CD4+ T cells from blood. The chain joins TRBV10-3 to TRBJ2-4; tentatively, D is TRBD2 (6 bases). This CDR3 is CAISESKGLSRNIQYF. CDR3 coding DNA: TGTGCCATCAGTGAGTCGAAGGGACTTAGCCGGAACATTCAGTACTTC.